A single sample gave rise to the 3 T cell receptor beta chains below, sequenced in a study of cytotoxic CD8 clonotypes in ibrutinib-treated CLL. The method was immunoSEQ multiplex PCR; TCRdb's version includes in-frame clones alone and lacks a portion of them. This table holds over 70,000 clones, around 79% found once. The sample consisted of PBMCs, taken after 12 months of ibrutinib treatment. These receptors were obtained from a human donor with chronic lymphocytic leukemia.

The CDR3 protein is CSVEVGVGEKLFF. As DNA, the CDR3 is TGCAGCGTTGAAGTCGGGGTGGGTGAAAAACTGTTTTTT. The chain links TRBV29-1 to TRBJ1-4, with D unresolved. Germline V gives CDR1 SQVTM, CDR2 ANQGSEA. V was cut by 1 base and J by 7 bases, with 10 bases left in between. This CDR3 comprises 13 residues.

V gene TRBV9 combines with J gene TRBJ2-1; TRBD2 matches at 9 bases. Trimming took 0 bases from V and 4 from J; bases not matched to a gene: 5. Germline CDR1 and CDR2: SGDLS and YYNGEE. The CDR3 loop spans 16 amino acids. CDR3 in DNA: TGTGCCAGCAGCGTAGCTAGCGGGGTATCTTACAATGAGCAGTTCTTC. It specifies CASSVASGVSYNEQFF.

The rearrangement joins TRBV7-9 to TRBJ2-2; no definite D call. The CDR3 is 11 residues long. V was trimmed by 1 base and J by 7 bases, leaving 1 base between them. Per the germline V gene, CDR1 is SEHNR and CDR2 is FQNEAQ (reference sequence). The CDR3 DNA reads TGTGCCAGCAGCTTAGTCGGGGAGCTGTTTTTT. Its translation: CASSLVGELFF.